What follows are 22 T cell receptor beta chains derived from one specimen sequenced in a study of cytomegalovirus exposure and HLA in healthy donors. The PCR used 60 Vbeta and 13 Jbeta primers. Generated by immunoSEQ multiplex PCR, the TCRdb table keeps only in-frame clones and is missing some. Among some 130,000 clones listed, 74% were seen once. The sequenced sample was PBMCs. The receptors were gathered from a woman between 50 and 59 years old in good health and CMV-seropositive.

The genes are TRBV18 and TRBJ1-5; TRBD1 matches 7 bases. V shed 5 bases, J shed 0 bases, and the junction held 1 base outside the gene matches. Per germline, CDR1 KGHSH and CDR2 LQKENI. CDR3 length equals 14 residues. The CDR3 nucleotides read TGTGCCAGCTCAGGACAGGATAGCAATCAGCCCCAGCATTTT. Encoded protein: CASSGQDSNQPQHF.

V usage is TRBV2 and J usage is TRBJ1-5, with TRBD1 as a possible D gene (5 bases). The CDR3 has 14 residues. Germline V gene lookup returns CDR1 SNHLY and CDR2 FYNNEI. V shed 6 bases and J shed 2 bases, with 11 bases lying between them. As DNA, the CDR3 is TGTGCCAGCAGGGGGGGGATTGGCAATCAGCCCCAGCATTTT. Amino acid sequence: CASRGGIGNQPQHF.

This clone was counted at least ten times. The chain has TRBV27 and TRBJ1-4; D unresolved. Trimming took 8 bases from V and 4 from J, leaving 5 bases between them. CDR1 is MNHEY, CDR2 SMNVEV, per germline (reference sequence). The CDR3 consists of 11 residues. CDR3: CASADNEKLFF. The CDR3 nucleotides read TGTGCCAGCGCAGATAATGAAAAACTGTTTTTT.

The table lists this clone with a count of one. This chain connects TRBV23-1 to TRBJ1-2; perhaps TRBD1 as D (6 bases). TRBV23-1 is an ORF, and what it does is uncertain. Between the trimmed V and J ends, which lost 2 bases and 3 bases, there was a span of 16 bases. The CDR3 consists of 16 residues. As DNA, the CDR3 is TGCGCCAGCAGTCAAAGGAGTGGACAGAACGACTATGGCTACACCTTC. This encodes CASSQRSGQNDYGYTF.

The CDR3 region is CASSPTGSGVTNEQFF. CDR3 DNA: TGTGCCAGCAGCCCTACGGGGTCAGGGGTGACCAATGAGCAGTTCTTC. V usage is TRBV7-2 and J usage is TRBJ2-1, with a tentative D call TRBD1 (6 bases). There are 16 residues in the CDR3. The V gene lost 5 bases and the J gene lost 6 bases, with 20 bases spanning the gap. Germline CDR1 reads SGHTA; CDR2 reads FQGNSA.

This clone has a single count. The CDR3 nucleotides are TGTGCCAGCAGCCTAGCCGGGACTAGCGGGGGGTACCAAGAGACCCAGTACTTC. This encodes CASSLAGTSGGYQETQYF. This chain joins TRBV4-2 and TRBJ2-5; 15 nucleotides line up with TRBD2. The CDR3 consists of 18 residues. V gave up 4 bases and J gave up 0 bases; unmatched junction bases: 6. CDR1 is LGHNA and CDR2 is YNFKEQ in the germline V gene.

This clone was seen only a few times. This sequence joins TRBV9 and TRBJ2-1, with TRBD1 identical over 8 bases. Germline trimming cut 3 bases from V and 5 bases from J; bases unmatched to any gene: 4. This CDR3 is built from 14 residues. Germline lookup yields CDR1 SGDLS and CDR2 YYNGEE. CDR3 residues: CASSGTGINNEQFF. The CDR3 DNA sequence: TGTGCCAGCAGCGGGACAGGGATCAACAATGAGCAGTTCTTC. Drawing the rest from reference TRBV9 and TRBJ2-1, the complete variable domain is DSGVTQTPKHLITATGQRVTLRCSPRSGDLSVYWYQQSLDQGLQFLIQYYNGEERAKGNILERFSAQQFPDLHSELNLSSLELGDSALYFCASSGTGINNEQFFGPGTRLTVL.

The chain recombines TRBV5-4 with TRBJ2-5; no reliable D call. V was cut by 2 bases and J by 5 bases, with 7 bases left in between. This CDR3 comprises 12 residues. Germline CDR1 SGHNT, CDR2 YYREEE (reference sequence). The CDR3 loop is CASSFYTETQYF. The DNA of the CDR3 is TGTGCCAGCAGCTTCTATACTGAGACCCAGTACTTC.

In its sample, this clone was seen once. This chain links TRBV11-2 with TRBJ2-1, with D hard to call. Germline V lookup: CDR1 SGHAT, CDR2 FQNNGV. Trimming cost V 3 bases and J 4 bases, with 10 bases left between them. This CDR3 is built from 14 residues. Here the CDR3 reads CASSFDWSYNEQFF. The CDR3 nucleotides are TGTGCCAGCAGCTTTGACTGGTCTTACAATGAGCAGTTCTTC.

The chain links TRBV4-1 to TRBJ1-4; D ambiguous. V lost 4 bases and J 6 bases, leaving 12 bases between the germline ends. The CDR3 covers 14 residues. The germline CDR1 and CDR2 sequences are MGHRA and YSYEKL. The CDR3 nucleotides are TGCGCCAGCAGCCGACTGGAGCAAGATGAAAAACTGTTTTTT. It is translated as CASSRLEQDEKLFF.

This clone was seen more than once but under ten times. The chain carries TRBV7-8 and TRBJ1-1; possibly TRBD1 for D (6 bases). CDR1 and CDR2 (germline): SGHVS, FQNEAQ. This CDR3 has 14 residues. With 1 base removed from V and 2 bases from J, the gap between germline ends came to 8 bases. As DNA, the CDR3 is TGTGCCAGCAGCTTAGTTGGGGGCAACACTGAAGCTTTCTTT. It is translated as CASSLVGGNTEAFF.

The chain is built from TRBV7-2 and TRBJ2-5; TRBD2 might be the D (6 bases). Per the germline V gene, CDR1 is SGHTA and CDR2 is FQGNSA. Trimming stripped 3 bases from V and 3 bases from J, with 8 bases between. This CDR3 has 13 amino acids. CDR3 residues: CASSFASEETQYF. In DNA, the CDR3 is TGTGCCAGCAGCTTTGCTAGCGAAGAGACCCAGTACTTC.

The V gene is TRBV5-1, the J gene TRBJ1-5; the match to TRBD1 covers 8 bases. After removal of 2 bases from V and 7 bases from J, the junction contained 11 bases not matched to a gene. Germline lookup yields CDR1 SGHRS and CDR2 YFSETQ. The CDR3 spans 16 residues. For the CDR3, the DNA is TGCGCCAGCAGCTTAGCGCCCGGGACAGGTAGCCAGCCCCAGCATTTT. Translated: CASSLAPGTGSQPQHF.

V gene TRBV6-4 combines with J gene TRBJ1-3; D ambiguous. Germline-derived CDR1 and CDR2 are MRHNA and SNTAGT. The CDR3 runs 17 residues. V was cut by 2 bases and J by 0 bases, with 14 bases left in between. The CDR3 sequence: CASSDDYEAGSGNTIYF. Here the CDR3 DNA reads TGTGCCAGCAGTGACGACTATGAGGCGGGCTCTGGAAACACCATATATTTT.

V and J are TRBV5-4 and TRBJ2-3, with D maybe TRBD2 (5 bases). Trimming stripped 4 bases from V and 2 bases from J, with 11 bases between. CDR1 is SGHNT and CDR2 is YYREEE in the germline V gene (reference sequence). The CDR3 extends over 14 amino acids. The CDR3 DNA reads TGTGCCAGCAGCCCCCGCGGGCACACAGATACGCAGTATTTT. This sequence encodes CASSPRGHTDTQYF.

V usage is TRBV2 and J usage is TRBJ1-1; 7 positions match TRBD1. Germline CDR1 reads SNHLY; CDR2 reads FYNNEI. The V and J ends lost 8 bases and 4 bases, in that order; junction bases with no gene match: 10. This CDR3 is 14 amino acids long. The DNA of the CDR3 is TGTGCCAGCTCCCAGACAGGGTTGGGCACTGAAGCTTTCTTT. Its translation is CASSQTGLGTEAFF.

V gene TRBV25-1 combines with J gene TRBJ2-7; TRBD1 might be the D (6 bases). Trimming pared 4 bases from V and 7 bases from J, leaving 14 bases between. CDR3 length: 13 residues. The V gene's germline CDR1 is MGHDK and CDR2 SYGVNS. The DNA for the CDR3 is TGTGCCAGCAGTGGGCAGGGGACGGGGGAGCAGTACTTC. This codes for CASSGQGTGEQYF.

This chain uses TRBV30 with TRBJ1-6, with D possibly being TRBD1 (6 bases). The CDR3 extends over 13 amino acids. Trimming removed 4 bases from V and 7 bases from J, with 11 bases in between. Germline V CDR1 and CDR2: GTSNPN, SVGIG (reference sequence). The DNA for the CDR3 is TGTGCCTGGATCCCCCAGGGGAATTCACCCCTCCACTTT. Encoded protein: CAWIPQGNSPLHF. Drawing the rest from reference TRBV30 and TRBJ1-6, the complete variable domain is SQTIHQWPATLVQPVGSPLSLECTVEGTSNPNLYWYRQAAGRGLQLLFYSVGIGQISSEVPQNLSASRPQDRQFILSSKKLLLSDSGFYLCAWIPQGNSPLHFGNGTRLTVT.

The J gene is TRBJ1-4, the V gene TRBV7-9, with 10 positions matching TRBD1. This CDR3 has 17 amino acids. The junction had 9 bases not matched to a gene; V was cut back by 8 bases and J by 0 bases. Germline-derived CDR1 and CDR2 are SEHNR and FQNEAQ (reference sequence). CDR3 region: CASRQDRGLTTNEKLFF. The CDR3 DNA reads TGTGCCAGCCGCCAAGACAGGGGGCTTACAACTAATGAAAAACTGTTTTTT.

This sequence joins TRBV7-8 and TRBJ2-3, with 12 bases matching TRBD2. The CDR3 extends over 19 amino acids. Germline assignment: CDR1 SGHVS and CDR2 FQNEAQ. V was pared by 8 bases and J by 4 bases, with 19 bases of the junction left unmatched. CDR3 protein: CASFEGRLAGGRRPDTQYF. The CDR3 DNA follows: TGTGCCAGCTTCGAAGGCCGGCTAGCGGGGGGGCGAAGGCCAGATACGCAGTATTTT.

This rearrangement joins TRBV6-5 to TRBJ2-5; D might be TRBD2 (7 bases). The V gene's germline CDR1 is MNHEY and CDR2 SVGAGI. V was cut by 0 bases and J by 5 bases, with 13 bases left in between. The CDR3 totals 15 residues. The CDR3 is CASSYSGGRWETQYF. Written as DNA, the CDR3 is TGTGCCAGCAGTTACTCCGGGGGGCGGTGGGAGACCCAGTACTTC.

This chain connects TRBV11-2 to TRBJ1-6, with 9 positions matching TRBD1. The CDR3 contains 15 residues. V was clipped by 5 bases and J by 7 bases; unmatched bases: 6. The germline V gene encodes CDR1 SGHAT and CDR2 FQNNGV. CDR3 in amino acids: CASSPWTGANSPLHF. The DNA of the CDR3 is TGTGCCAGCAGCCCCTGGACAGGGGCCAATTCACCCCTCCACTTT.